This TCR beta chain was captured by sequencing in a study of shared clonotypes between healthy human individuals. Healthy HIV-negative adults with no recent acute infections or vaccinations were recruited as donors. Every one of the donors was a Caucasian adult that lived in Nashville, Tennessee. The data were produced by immunoSEQ multiplex PCR, yet TCRdb's version contains in-frame clones alone and is incomplete. The table records approximately 100,000 clones, 67% of them present only once. Sequences were obtained from memory CD8+ T cells sorted from blood. Indicated subset: CD45RO+ cells pooled with CCR7-negative TemRA cells. The sequence came from a woman aged 30 to 39 in good health.

The CDR3 DNA sequence: TGTGCCAGCAGTGAACAGGGGGCTTACACTGAAGCTTTCTTT. Translating gives CASSEQGAYTEAFF. The chain combines TRBV2 with TRBJ1-1; 8 bases fit TRBD1. This CDR3 is 14 amino acids long. V lost 2 bases, J lost 3 bases, and 2 bases stayed unmatched. In germline, CDR1 is SNHLY, CDR2 FYNNEI.